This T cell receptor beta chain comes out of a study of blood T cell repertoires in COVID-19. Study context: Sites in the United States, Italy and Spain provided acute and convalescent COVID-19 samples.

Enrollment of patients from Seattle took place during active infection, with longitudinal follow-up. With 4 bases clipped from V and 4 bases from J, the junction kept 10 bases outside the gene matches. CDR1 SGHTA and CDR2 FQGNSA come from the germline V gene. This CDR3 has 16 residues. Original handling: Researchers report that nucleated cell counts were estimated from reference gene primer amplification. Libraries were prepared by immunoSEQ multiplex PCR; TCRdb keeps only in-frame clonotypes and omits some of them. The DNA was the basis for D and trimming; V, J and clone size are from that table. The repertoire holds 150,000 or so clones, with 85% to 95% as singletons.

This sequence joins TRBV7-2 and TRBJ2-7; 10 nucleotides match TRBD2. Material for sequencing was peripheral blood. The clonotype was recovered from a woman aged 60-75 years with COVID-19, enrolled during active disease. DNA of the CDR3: TGTGCCAGCAGCTCCTATAGCGGGGGGACGAGATACGAGCAGTACTTC. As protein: CASSSYSGGTRYEQYF.